The 15 T cell receptor beta chains listed next were all sequenced from one sample in a study of blood T cell repertoires in COVID-19. Assay: immunoSEQ multiplex PCR; the TCRdb copy retains only in-frame clones and omits some. The table includes 100,000 or so clones, 85% detected once. The sample taken for sequencing was peripheral blood. These receptor sequences come from a woman in her 70s with active or convalescent COVID-19.

The rearrangement links TRBV19 to TRBJ2-3; D is unclear. This CDR3 has 14 amino acids. Germline CDR1 reads LNHDA; CDR2 reads SQIVND (reference sequence). V lost 8 bases and J lost 2, with 14 bases in between. CDR3 DNA: TGTGCCAGTTCTACTAAGCCCTTCACAGATACGCAGTATTTT. It is translated as CASSTKPFTDTQYF. The full variable domain, completed using reference TRBV19 and TRBJ2-3, is DGGITQSPKYLFRKEGQNVTLSCEQNLNHDAMYWYRQDPGQGLRLIYYSQIVNDFQKGDIAEGYSVSREKKESFPLTVTSAQKNPTAFYLCASSTKPFTDTQYFGPGTRLTVL.

V usage is TRBV6-5 and J usage is TRBJ1-6; 9 positions match TRBD1. This CDR3 is built from 16 residues. Trimming cost V 2 bases and J 10 bases; bases outside gene matches: 9. Germline values: CDR1 MNHEY, CDR2 SVGAGI. CDR3 sequence reads: CASSYHPDRGGSPLHF. CDR3 bases: TGTGCCAGCAGTTACCACCCTGACAGGGGGGGGTCACCCCTCCACTTT.

The chain has TRBV5-4 and TRBJ2-5; 10 bases match TRBD2. The V segment lost 7 bases and the J segment 3 bases; nucleotides outside the gene matches: 6. This CDR3 is built from 14 residues. CDR1 and CDR2 from the germline V gene are SGHNT and YYREEE (reference sequence). The CDR3 here is CASSHGTSEETQYF. The DNA of the CDR3 is TGTGCCAGCTCACACGGGACTAGCGAAGAGACCCAGTACTTC.

The V and J genes are TRBV3-1 (or the pseudogene TRBV3-2) and TRBJ1-1; possible D gene TRBD1, 5 bases. V was shortened by 3 bases and J by 7 bases, with 21 bases between the two germline ends. There are 16 residues in the CDR3. Looked up from germline, CDR1 is LGHDT and CDR2 is YNNKEL (reference sequence). CDR3 in amino acids: CASSHFYPGGTLEAFF. The DNA of the CDR3 is TGTGCCAGCAGCCATTTTTACCCGGGAGGGACGCTTGAAGCTTTCTTT.

This chain joins TRBV27 and TRBJ2-7; 9 bases align to TRBD1. The germline gives CDR1 MNHEY, CDR2 SMNVEV (reference sequence). Unmatched junction bases numbered 9, after V lost 10 bases and J lost 5 bases. The CDR3 is 13 residues long. The CDR3: CATSGQGGDEQYF. CDR3 DNA sequence: TGTGCCACCTCGGGACAGGGCGGGGACGAGCAGTACTTC.

The J gene is TRBJ1-2, the V gene TRBV7-2; D is undetermined. The CDR3 is 15 amino acids. Germline V gene sequence: CDR1 SGHTA, CDR2 FQGNSA. Trimming left V 6 bases short and J 0 bases short, with 14 bases between. CDR3 nucleotide sequence: TGTGCCAGCAGGCCTGACAAGGTTGCTAACTATGGCTACACCTTC. This translates into CASRPDKVANYGYTF.

DNA of the CDR3: TGCGCCAGCAGTGGGCTAGCGGGAGGAGATACGCAGTATTTT. This encodes CASSGLAGGDTQYF. This chain uses TRBV5-1 with TRBJ2-3; TRBD2 matches 11 bases. Germline V gene sequence: CDR1 SGHRS, CDR2 YFSETQ. The CDR3 spans 14 residues. With V trimmed by 5 bases and J by 5 bases, 4 bases remained unmatched.

This clone was seen once. The chain links TRBV7-9 to TRBJ2-3; no clear D gene. This CDR3 has 14 amino acids. The germline V gene encodes CDR1 SEHNR and CDR2 FQNEAQ (reference sequence). The germline V and J ends were trimmed by 5 bases and 3 bases, with 12 bases remaining between them. The CDR3 DNA reads TGTGCCAGCAGCCCGACCCGCGGAACAGATACGCAGTATTTT. It yields the protein CASSPTRGTDTQYF.

This chain joins TRBV28 and TRBJ1-5; D possibly corresponds to TRBD1 (5 bases). The CDR3 has 13 amino acids. V lost 6 bases, J lost 3 bases, and 9 bases lay in between. Germline V gene data show CDR1 as MDHEN and CDR2 as SYDVKM. The CDR3 DNA follows: TGTGCCAGCAGACCGACAGCCAATCAGCCCCAGCATTTT. Protein sequence: CASRPTANQPQHF.

The gene calls are TRBV19 and TRBJ1-5; 7 positions match TRBD1. Germline lookup yields CDR1 LNHDA and CDR2 SQIVND (reference sequence). The CDR3 loop spans 16 amino acids. The ends lost 3 bases at V and 6 bases at J; junction bases unmatched: 11. The CDR3 DNA follows: TGTGCCAGTAGTATCGAGAGACAGGGTTTAGCTCAGCCCCAGCATTTT. As protein: CASSIERQGLAQPQHF.

V and J are TRBV6-2 or TRBV6-3 and TRBJ2-7; possibly TRBD1 for D (6 bases). Germline CDR1 MNHEY, CDR2 SVGEGT. CDR3 length: 14 residues. Trimming removed 2 bases from V and 2 bases from J, with 10 bases in between. This CDR3 reads CASSYEQGPYEQYF. CDR3 DNA sequence: TGTGCCAGCAGTTACGAACAGGGCCCCTACGAGCAGTACTTC.

The V call is TRBV25-1, the J call TRBJ1-1; D is uncertain. V shed 2 bases and J shed 3 bases, with 10 bases lying between them. Germline V gene data show CDR1 as MGHDK and CDR2 as SYGVNS. The CDR3 runs 14 residues. CDR3 sequence: CASSEGLGDTEAFF. The CDR3, as DNA: TGTGCCAGCAGTGAAGGTCTTGGAGACACTGAAGCTTTCTTT. Filled out from reference TRBV25-1 and TRBJ1-1, the complete variable domain reads EADIYQTPRYLVIGTGKKITLECSQTMGHDKMYWYQQDPGMELHLIHYSYGVNSTEKGDLSSESTVSRIRTEHFPLTLESARPSHTSQYLCASSEGLGDTEAFFGQGTRLTVV.

This clone was detected only a few times. The chain joins TRBV18 to TRBJ1-3; D is possibly TRBD1 (6 bases). The CDR3 consists of 16 residues. CDR1 and CDR2 (germline): KGHSH, LQKENI. V was clipped by 3 bases and J by 0 bases, with 12 bases between them. CDR3 protein: CASSPDYRVSGNTIYF. For the CDR3, the DNA is TGTGCCAGCTCACCCGACTACAGGGTCTCTGGAAACACCATATATTTT. Combining the CDR3 with reference TRBV18 and TRBJ1-3 gives the whole variable domain NAGVMQNPRHLVRRRGQEARLRCSPMKGHSHVYWYRQLPEEGLKFMVYLQKENIIDESGMPKERFSAEFPKEGPSILRIQQVVRGDSAAYFCASSPDYRVSGNTIYFGEGSWLTVV.

This clone appeared a few times. The CDR3 region has the DNA TGTGCCAGTCATACCGGGACTAGCGGGAGGGCCCTCTACAATGAGCAGTTCTTC. It yields the protein CASHTGTSGRALYNEQFF. J is TRBJ2-1 and V is TRBV28; 16 bases are a match to TRBD2. This CDR3 is built from 18 residues. V shed 9 bases and J 3 bases; nucleotides not matched to a gene: 11. The V gene's germline CDR1 is MDHEN and CDR2 SYDVKM.

This chain joins TRBV25-1 and TRBJ2-1; a weak D match, TRBD2 (6 bases). CDR3 size: 16 residues. In germline, CDR1 is MGHDK, CDR2 SYGVNS. Trimming stripped 2 bases from V and 5 bases from J, with 16 bases between. The CDR3 DNA reads TGTGCCAGCAGTGAAGGGGGGAAGCAGGGTGACAATGAGCAGTTCTTC. Amino acid sequence: CASSEGGKQGDNEQFF.